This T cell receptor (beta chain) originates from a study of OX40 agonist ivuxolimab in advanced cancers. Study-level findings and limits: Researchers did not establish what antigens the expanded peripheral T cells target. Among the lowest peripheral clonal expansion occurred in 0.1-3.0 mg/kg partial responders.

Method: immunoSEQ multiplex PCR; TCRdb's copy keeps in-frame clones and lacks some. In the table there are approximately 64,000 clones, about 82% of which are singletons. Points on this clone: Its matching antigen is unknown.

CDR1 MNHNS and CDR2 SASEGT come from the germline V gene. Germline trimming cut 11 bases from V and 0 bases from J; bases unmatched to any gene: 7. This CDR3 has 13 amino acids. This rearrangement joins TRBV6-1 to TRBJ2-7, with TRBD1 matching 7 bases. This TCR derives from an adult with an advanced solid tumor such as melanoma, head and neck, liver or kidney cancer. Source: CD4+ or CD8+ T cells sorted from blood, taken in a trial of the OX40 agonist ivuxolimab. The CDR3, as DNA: TGTGCCGCCAGGGACAGTAACTCCTACGAGCAGTACTTC. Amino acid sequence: CAARDSNSYEQYF.